One sample yielded the 9 T cell receptor beta chains listed below, sequenced in a study of T cells in Graves' hyperthyroidism and ophthalmopathy. Researchers amplified the TCR beta CDR3 regions from RNA transcripts. Carried out on the TCR CDR3, a first-round RT-PCR used the HTBI primer set. Each CDR3 protein gets one entry after TCRdb re-called the multiplex PCR reads with MiXCR. The data show about 580,000 distinct CDR3 sequences, approximately 15% seen once. Material for sequencing was blood. These receptors came from a woman in her thirties with Graves' hyperthyroidism that later progressed to Graves' ophthalmopathy.

Ten or more counts support this clonotype. The CDR3 sequence is CSVELAVKTQYF. The CDR3 nucleotides are TGCAGCGTTGAGTTGGCTGTTAAGACCCAGTACTTC. The rearrangement links TRBV29-1 to TRBJ2-5; no clear D. CDR3 length: 12 residues. Germline values: CDR1 SQVTM, CDR2 ANQGSEA. The V gene lost 3 bases and the J gene lost 6 bases, with 11 bases spanning the gap.

For this clonotype: Germline is not matched at one junction end, which may reflect a read error. This chain uses TRBV28 with TRBJ1-1; D not resolved. CDR1 and CDR2 from the germline V gene are MDHEN and SYDVKM. The CDR3 is 13 amino acids. This CDR3 reads CASSLTRNTESFF. As DNA, the CDR3 is TGTGCCAGCAGTTTGACGAGGAACACTGAATCTTTCTTT. The entire variable domain, with the rest obtained from reference TRBV28 and TRBJ1-1, is as follows: DVKVTQSSRYLVKRTGEKVFLECVQDMDHENMFWYRQDPGLGLRLIYFSYDVKMKEKGDIPEGYSVSREKKERFSLILESASTNQTSMYLCASSLTRNTESFFGQGTRLTVV.

This clonotype was counted many times. J is TRBJ1-1 and V is TRBV10-3, with 8 bases matching TRBD1. Germline values: CDR1 ENHRY, CDR2 SYGVKD. The CDR3 covers 17 residues. V lost 0 bases to trimming and J lost 4 bases; unmatched junction nucleotides: 10. In DNA form, the CDR3 reads TGTGCCATCAGTGAGTCCAGGACAGGGTACGGGCGCACTGAAGCTTTCTTT. Protein product: CAISESRTGYGRTEAFF.

CDR3 in DNA: TGTGCCAGTACGGCGGGAGGCCAAGCGCAGTATTTT. Amino acid sequence: CASTAGGQAQYF. This chain connects TRBV19 to TRBJ2-3, with 8 positions matching TRBD2. V shed 7 bases and J 10 bases; nucleotides not matched to a gene: 7. CDR3 size: 12 residues. Germline lookup yields CDR1 LNHDA and CDR2 SQIVND (reference sequence). Based on the CDR3 plus reference TRBV19 and TRBJ2-3, the full variable domain is DGGITQSPKYLFRKEGQNVTLSCEQNLNHDAMYWYRQDPGQGLRLIYYSQIVNDFQKGDIAEGYSVSREKKESFPLTVTSAQKNPTAFYLCASTAGGQAQYFGPGTRLTVL.

The chain joins TRBV7-8 to TRBJ1-5; D unclear. The CDR3 loop spans 17 amino acids. CDR1 is SGHVS and CDR2 is FQNEAQ in the germline V gene. V was clipped by 11 bases and J by 1 base, with 24 bases between them. The CDR3 region is CAGGGQAKGVSNQPQHF. As DNA, the CDR3 is TGTGCCGGCGGAGGGCAAGCGAAGGGTGTAAGCAATCAGCCCCAGCATTTT.

This chain connects TRBV5-6 to TRBJ2-1, with D possibly matching TRBD2 (5 bases). In germline, CDR1 is SGHDT, CDR2 YYEEEE. The V end was cut by 7 bases, the J end by 0 bases, with 14 bases between. This CDR3 is 15 amino acids long. This CDR3 reads CASEKGLFSYNEQFF. CDR3 sequence (DNA): TGTGCCAGCGAAAAAGGACTCTTCTCCTACAATGAGCAGTTCTTC.

This clonotype was observed a few times. The V and J genes are TRBV7-9 and TRBJ1-4, with D uncertain. Germline loops: CDR1 SEHNR, CDR2 FQNEAQ (reference sequence). The V end was cut by 3 bases, the J end by 7 bases, with 9 bases between. The CDR3 is 13 amino acids. The CDR3 nucleotides read TGTGCCAGCAGCTTCGGGGAGGTTGAAAAACTGTTTTTT. This codes for CASSFGEVEKLFF.

The table lists this clonotype with many counts. The CDR3, as DNA: TGTGCCAGCAGTGTTGGGTGGGTCGGAGGCAATCAGCCCCAGCATTTT. Residues: CASSVGWVGGNQPQHF. V and J are TRBV2 and TRBJ1-5, with D uncertain. Germline V CDR1 and CDR2: SNHLY, FYNNEI. V was cut by 4 bases and J by 2 bases, with 15 bases left in between. The CDR3 has 16 residues. The entire variable domain, with the rest obtained from reference TRBV2 and TRBJ1-5, is as follows: EPEVTQTPSHQVTQMGQEVILRCVPISNHLYFYWYRQILGQKVEFLVSFYNNEISEKSEIFDDQFSVERPDGSNFTLKIRSTKLEDSAMYFCASSVGWVGGNQPQHFGDGTRLSIL.

This clonotype was counted at least ten times. The chain recombines TRBV30 with TRBJ2-4; D gene unclear. The V end lost 2 bases, the J end lost 0 bases, and 8 bases lay between the germline ends. This CDR3 is 14 amino acids long. Germline V gives CDR1 GTSNPN, CDR2 SVGIG (reference sequence). The DNA of the CDR3 is TGTGCCTGGAGTCCGGAACTAGCCAAAAACATTCAGTACTTC. It translates to CAWSPELAKNIQYF.